This T cell receptor beta chain was sequenced during a study of T cells after yellow fever vaccination. Study background: Fractions with few cells were prepared using SMART-Seq v4 Ultra Low Input.

This clonotype appeared many times. The antigen is undetermined. Study-wide points: Most primary-vaccination clones recurred post-booster (roughly 96% CD4, around 90% CD8). A secondary response was less intense yet reached its peak sooner, at day 5 versus 15. Repertoires obtained by FACS sorting could include abundant clonotypes that entered as contaminants from the bulk population.

The CDR3 loop spans 18 amino acids. TCRdb recomputed calls from the 5' RACE reads with MiXCR, one row per CDR3 protein. The sample holds approximately 300,000 distinct CDR3 sequences, around 11% seen once. This chain links TRBV21-1 with TRBJ2-7; the table's D gene call, TRBD2, was not cross checked with the DNA. TRBV21-1 is reported as a pseudogene. The sequence was collected from a man aged 18 to 30 who received the YFV17D yellow fever vaccine. The specimen comprised CD4+ T cells sorted from PBMCs, sampled 45 days after the yellow fever booster vaccination. Here the CDR3 reads CASSKGGAGEDGTYEQYV. The CDR3 coding sequence is TGTGCCAGCAGCAAAGGAGGAGCCGGGGAAGATGGGACTTACGAGCAGTACGTC.